What follows describes a single T cell receptor beta chain. This specimen comes from a study of blood T cells in healthy people across ages. Looked up from germline, CDR1 is DFQATT and CDR2 is SNEGSKA (reference sequence). CDR3 size: 14 residues. V was shortened by 4 bases and J by 3 bases, with 13 bases between the two germline ends. A second roughly 7 to 12 cycle PCR used barcoded and J-beta primers. Through a template-switch adaptor with 12 random nucleotides, each cDNA molecule received a tag. In TCRdb, the 5' RACE reads were re-called with MiXCR into one record per CDR3 protein. This sample carries roughly 640,000 distinct CDR3 sequences, approximately 30% of them seen once, and the ten largest clones take 15% to 18%.

The receptor was isolated from a woman aged 80 or older in good health. The V gene is TRBV20-1, the J gene TRBJ1-3; TRBD1 might be the D (5 bases). Source material: blood. The CDR3 nucleotides read TGCAGTGCTAACCGGGACGGATATGGAAACACCATATATTTT. It translates to CSANRDGYGNTIYF.